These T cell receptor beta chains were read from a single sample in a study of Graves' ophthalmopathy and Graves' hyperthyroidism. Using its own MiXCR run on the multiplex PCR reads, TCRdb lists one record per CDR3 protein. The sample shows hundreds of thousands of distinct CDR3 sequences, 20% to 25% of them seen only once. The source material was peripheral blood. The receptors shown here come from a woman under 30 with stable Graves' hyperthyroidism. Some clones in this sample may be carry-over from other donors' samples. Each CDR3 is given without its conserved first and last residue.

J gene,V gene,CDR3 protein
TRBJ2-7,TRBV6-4,ASRTTQGFHEQY
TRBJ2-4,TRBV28,ASSLLGGTRGNIKY
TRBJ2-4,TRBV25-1,ASSEYWGNIKY
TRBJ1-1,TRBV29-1,SVSRGTAEAF
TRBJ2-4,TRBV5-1,ASSGGDRANIQY
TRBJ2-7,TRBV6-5,ASSSRDGSHSYEQY
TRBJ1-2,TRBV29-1,SVGLSRGVSNYGYT
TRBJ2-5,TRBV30,AWSWDRGRETQY
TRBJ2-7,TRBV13,ASSGGASGYEQY
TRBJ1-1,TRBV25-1,ASRSSGRINTEAF
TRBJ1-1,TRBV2,ASSDTRPEAF
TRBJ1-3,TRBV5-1,ASSLAASFSGNTIY
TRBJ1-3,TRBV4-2,ASSQTGASGNTIY
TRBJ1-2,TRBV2,ASSETTGTAHGYT
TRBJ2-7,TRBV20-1,SASASLAGGTQQY
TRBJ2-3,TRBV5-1,ASSSPFQTDTQY
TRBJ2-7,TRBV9,ASSVDLTDYTWLYEQY